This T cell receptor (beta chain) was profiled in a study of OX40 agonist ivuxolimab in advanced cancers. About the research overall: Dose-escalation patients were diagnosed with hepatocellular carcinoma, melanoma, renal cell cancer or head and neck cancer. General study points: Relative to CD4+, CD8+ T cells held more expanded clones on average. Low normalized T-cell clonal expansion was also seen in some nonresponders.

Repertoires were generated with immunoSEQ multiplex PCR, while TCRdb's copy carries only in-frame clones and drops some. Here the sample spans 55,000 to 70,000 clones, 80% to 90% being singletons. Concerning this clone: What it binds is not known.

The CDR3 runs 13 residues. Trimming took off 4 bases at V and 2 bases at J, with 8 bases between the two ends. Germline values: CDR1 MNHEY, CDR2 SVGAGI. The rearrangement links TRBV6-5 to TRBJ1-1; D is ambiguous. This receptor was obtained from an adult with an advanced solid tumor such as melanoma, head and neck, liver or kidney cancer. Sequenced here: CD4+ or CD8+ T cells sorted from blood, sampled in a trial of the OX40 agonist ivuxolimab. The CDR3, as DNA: TGTGCCAGCAGTTTACAGAGAAACACTGAAGCTTTCTTT. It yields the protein CASSLQRNTEAFF.